Shown below are 22 T cell receptor beta chains from a single sample sequenced in a study of T cell repertoires in cytomegalovirus infection. For these receptors, no antigen is known. TCRdb fed the reads into MiXCR, producing one record per CDR3 protein. The sample lists around 540,000 distinct CDR3 sequences, roughly a third occurring once. Sequences were derived from cultured PBMCs, sampled from culture after CMV antigen stimulation. The receptors originated from a human donor in good health (CMV status not recorded). Some clones in this sample may be carry-over from other donors' samples.

The CDR3 region has the DNA TGTGCCAGCAGCTACAGGGTCGGAGGCTCTGGGGCCAACGTCCTGACTTTC. This sequence encodes CASSYRVGGSGANVLTF. The rearrangement uses TRBV5-4 and TRBJ2-6; D is perhaps TRBD1 (6 bases). V was trimmed by 3 bases and J by 0 bases, leaving 13 bases between them. This CDR3 has 17 residues. Germline CDR1 and CDR2: SGHNT and YYREEE (reference sequence).

The CDR3 sequence is CASSSLSGSPLHF. CDR3 in DNA: TGTGCCAGCAGTTCTCTTTCTGGGTCACCCCTCCACTTT. The V call is TRBV27, the J call TRBJ1-6; D unresolved. The CDR3 length is 13 residues. CDR1 is MNHEY, CDR2 SMNVEV, per germline (reference sequence). Trimming left V 4 bases short and J 10 bases short, with 11 bases between.

In this sample, this clonotype turned up a few times. The chain couples TRBV7-9 to TRBJ2-5; D gene ambiguous. Trimming left V 8 bases short and J 5 bases short, with 6 bases between. Germline V CDR1 and CDR2: SEHNR, FQNEAQ (reference sequence). The CDR3 runs to 10 residues. CDR3 nucleotide sequence: TGTGCCAGCCAAGCCGAGACCCAGTACTTC. It codes for CASQAETQYF.

The chain is built from TRBV11-2 and TRBJ2-5, with D tentatively TRBD1 (6 bases). Germline V lookup: CDR1 SGHAT, CDR2 FQNNGV. The CDR3 is made up of 15 amino acids. The V gene lost 0 bases and the J gene lost 7 bases, with 15 bases spanning the gap. CDR3 DNA sequence: TGTGCCAGCAGCTTAGATCATACAGGGTGGGGGACCCAGTACTTC. Amino acids: CASSLDHTGWGTQYF.

This clonotype showed up just a few times. This chain links TRBV28 with TRBJ1-1, with D possibly TRBD1 on 5 matching bases. Per the germline V gene, CDR1 is MDHEN and CDR2 is SYDVKM. This CDR3 has 15 amino acids. The V end lost 2 bases, the J end lost 0 bases, and 10 bases lay between the germline ends. CDR3 loop: CASSLERGVNTEAFF. CDR3 nucleotides: TGTGCCAGCAGTTTAGAGAGGGGAGTGAACACTGAAGCTTTCTTT. Full variable domain (outside the CDR3, taken from reference TRBV28 and TRBJ1-1): DVKVTQSSRYLVKRTGEKVFLECVQDMDHENMFWYRQDPGLGLRLIYFSYDVKMKEKGDIPEGYSVSREKKERFSLILESASTNQTSMYLCASSLERGVNTEAFFGQGTRLTVV.

The CDR3 bases are TGTGCCATCAGCGAAAAGCTATCATCCACAGATACGCAGTATTTT. This translates into CAISEKLSSTDTQYF. This chain connects TRBV10-3 to TRBJ2-3; D unresolved. Deletions cut 6 bases from V and 2 bases from J, with 15 bases between. Germline values: CDR1 ENHRY, CDR2 SYGVKD. The CDR3 spans 15 residues.

This chain connects TRBV20-1 to TRBJ1-4; the D gene is possibly TRBD1 (6 bases). The germline V gene encodes CDR1 DFQATT and CDR2 SNEGSKA (reference sequence). The CDR3 has 14 amino acids. V shed 4 bases and J shed 7 bases, with 16 bases lying between them. DNA for the CDR3: TGCAGTGCTATTTTTAGGGGGATGGGTGAAAAACTGTTTTTT. This codes for CSAIFRGMGEKLFF.

This clonotype has a handful of counts. This chain connects TRBV6-6 to TRBJ2-7; TRBD1 aligns across 10 bases. Germline CDR1 is MNHNY and CDR2 is SVGAGI (reference sequence). With 7 bases clipped from V and 1 base from J, the junction kept 10 bases outside the gene matches. CDR3 length equals 16 residues. Written as DNA, the CDR3 is TGTGCCAGCAAAACCGGGACAGGGGCGTCATCCTACGAGCAGTACTTC. This sequence encodes CASKTGTGASSYEQYF.

This clonotype was picked up many times. In DNA, the CDR3 is TGTGCCAGCAGCTTAGCAAGGTCTTCCCGACCCGAGTTCAGCACAGATACGCAGTATTTT. This encodes CASSLARSSRPEFSTDTQYF. The J gene is TRBJ2-3, the V gene TRBV7-2; D unresolved. The CDR3 contains 20 residues. Trimming removed 0 bases at V and 0 bases at J, with 22 bases between. The germline V gene encodes CDR1 SGHTA and CDR2 FQGNSA.

The rearrangement uses TRBV11-2 and TRBJ2-3, with TRBD2 identical over 9 bases. V dropped 1 base and J dropped 0; count of bases not matched to a gene: 5. The CDR3 runs to 17 residues. Germline CDR1 is SGHAT and CDR2 is FQNNGV. The CDR3 sequence is CASSLVPLAGSTDTQYF. CDR3 in DNA: TGTGCCAGCAGCTTAGTTCCCCTAGCGGGAAGCACAGATACGCAGTATTTT.

Remarks on this clonotype: A much larger clone lies a single base off, so this may be a read error. The chain joins TRBV7-2 to TRBJ2-5; 12 bases line up with TRBD2. The junction had 16 bases not matched to a gene; V was cut back by 0 bases and J by 5 bases. The CDR3 spans 20 residues. Germline lookup yields CDR1 SGHTA and CDR2 FQGNSA. CDR3 protein: CASSLAAPTSGSLSRETQYF. CDR3 in DNA: TGTGCCAGCAGCTTAGCTGCTCCGACTAGCGGGAGCTTGTCTCGGGAGACCCAGTACTTC.

The chain employs TRBV2 and TRBJ2-3; no reliable D call. There are 13 residues in the CDR3. In germline, CDR1 is SNHLY, CDR2 FYNNEI. With 11 bases removed from V and 0 bases from J, the gap between germline ends came to 12 bases. CDR3 region: CAGGRASTDTQYF. The CDR3 DNA follows: TGTGCCGGCGGAAGGGCTAGCACAGATACGCAGTATTTT.

This clonotype was detected only a few times. This rearrangement joins TRBV20-1 to TRBJ2-7; D gene uncertain. Trimming stripped 2 bases from V and 3 bases from J, with 17 bases between. This CDR3 is 15 amino acids long. Germline V lookup: CDR1 DFQATT, CDR2 SNEGSKA (reference sequence). The CDR3, as DNA: TGCAGTGCTAGACAAATTCGGAAGAGCCTCTACGAGCAGTACTTC. Amino acid sequence: CSARQIRKSLYEQYF.

The genes are TRBV20-1 and TRBJ2-7, with D perhaps TRBD1 (6 bases). The germline gives CDR1 DFQATT, CDR2 SNEGSKA (reference sequence). V shed 5 bases and J shed 2 bases, with 13 bases lying between them. The CDR3 is 13 residues long. CDR3 protein: CSAEGESAYEQYF. CDR3 sequence (DNA): TGCAGTGCTGAGGGGGAGTCCGCCTACGAGCAGTACTTC.

This chain joins TRBV29-1 and TRBJ2-7; 11 bases are shared with TRBD1. This CDR3 has 15 amino acids. Per germline, CDR1 SQVTM and CDR2 ANQGSEA. The V gene end was trimmed by 5 bases and the J gene end by 2 bases; junction bases not matched to a gene: 8. CDR3 in amino acids: CSVPGQGGGPYEQYF. CDR3 bases: TGCAGCGTTCCGGGACAGGGGGGGGGCCCCTACGAGCAGTACTTC.

The chain carries TRBV14 and TRBJ1-1, with 9 bases fitting TRBD1. The CDR3 spans 15 residues. V was clipped by 4 bases and J by 1 base; unmatched bases: 4. CDR1 and CDR2 from the germline V gene are SGHDN and FVKESK. CDR3 nucleotides: TGTGCCAGCAGCCGACAGGGGGGGAGGAACACTGAAGCTTTCTTT. Translating gives CASSRQGGRNTEAFF.

This clonotype appeared a few times. The CDR3 loop reads CASRPPQGRTTNEKLFF. CDR3 coding DNA: TGTGCCAGCAGACCCCCCCAGGGCAGGACAACTAATGAAAAACTGTTTTTT. V and J are TRBV28 and TRBJ1-4, with D possibly being TRBD1 (5 bases). Germline assignment: CDR1 MDHEN and CDR2 SYDVKM. The length of the CDR3 is 17 residues. The ends were cut back, 6 bases at V and 0 bases at J, with 17 bases in the middle.

The V call is TRBV12-3 or TRBV12-4, the J call TRBJ2-1; D is ambiguous. Between the trimmed V and J ends, which lost 5 bases and 0 bases, there was a span of 8 bases. The CDR3 consists of 14 residues. CDR3 in amino acids: CASSPTDSYNEQFF. The CDR3 nucleotides read TGTGCCAGCAGTCCGACGGACTCCTACAATGAGCAGTTCTTC.

The sample holds many counts of this clonotype. The V gene is TRBV7-2, the J gene TRBJ1-1; weak D call: TRBD1 (5 bases). The CDR3 covers 15 residues. V shed 1 base and J shed 6 bases, with 15 bases lying between them. Germline V gives CDR1 SGHTA, CDR2 FQGNSA. The CDR3 protein is CASSLEAGLGAEAFF. In DNA, the CDR3 is TGTGCCAGCAGCTTAGAGGCAGGGCTGGGAGCTGAAGCTTTCTTT.

V usage is TRBV20-1 and J usage is TRBJ2-5; D not resolved. The V gene's germline CDR1 is DFQATT and CDR2 SNEGSKA (reference sequence). This CDR3 has 13 residues. Trimming shortened V by 6 bases and J by 0 bases, and 11 bases separated the two germline ends. The CDR3 DNA sequence: TGCAGTGCCTACGAAGGTTACCAAGAGACCCAGTACTTC. It encodes CSAYEGYQETQYF.

This chain uses TRBV19 with TRBJ2-1; perhaps TRBD2 as D (6 bases). V lost 0 bases and J 12 bases, leaving 12 bases between the germline ends. The V gene's germline CDR1 is LNHDA and CDR2 SQIVND (reference sequence). There are 13 residues in the CDR3. CDR3 region: CASSIDGLIGQFF. The CDR3 nucleotides are TGTGCCAGTAGTATAGACGGACTAATTGGGCAGTTCTTC.

This clonotype showed up many times. The chain has TRBV7-4 and TRBJ1-1, with D possibly being TRBD1 (5 bases). Germline assignment: CDR1 SGHVT and CDR2 SQSDAQ. The CDR3 is 15 residues long. V gave up 5 bases and J gave up 2 bases, with 15 bases separating them. The CDR3 loop reads CASSLGTSENTEAFF. The CDR3 region has the DNA TGTGCCAGCAGCCTTGGGACTTCCGAAAACACTGAAGCTTTCTTT.